This record looks at one T cell receptor (beta chain) sequence and its context. The target antigen is unknown. These data originate in a study of shared clonotypes between healthy human individuals. General study points: The authors expected sequencing depth to affect clonotype sharing among donors.

It was at deep level that the assay was run. Profiled with immunoSEQ multiplex PCR; TCRdb holds only in-frame clones, not every one. The sample lists approximately 2,000,000 clones; just under 95% were seen once. V lost 3 bases to trimming and J lost 6 bases; unmatched junction nucleotides: 10. The CDR3 spans 16 residues. The TCR comes from a man aged 18 to 29 in good health. Some clones in this sample may be carry-over from other donors' samples. Sequenced sample: naive CD4+ T cells from PBMCs. Subset here: CD45RA+ positively selected. V gene TRBV23-1 combines with J gene TRBJ2-7, with TRBD1 identical over 11 bases. TRBV23-1 is an ORF; its function is uncertain. Here the CDR3 reads CASSHPTGTGGVEQYF. The CDR3, as DNA: TGCGCCAGCAGTCACCCAACGGGGACAGGGGGAGTCGAGCAGTACTTC.